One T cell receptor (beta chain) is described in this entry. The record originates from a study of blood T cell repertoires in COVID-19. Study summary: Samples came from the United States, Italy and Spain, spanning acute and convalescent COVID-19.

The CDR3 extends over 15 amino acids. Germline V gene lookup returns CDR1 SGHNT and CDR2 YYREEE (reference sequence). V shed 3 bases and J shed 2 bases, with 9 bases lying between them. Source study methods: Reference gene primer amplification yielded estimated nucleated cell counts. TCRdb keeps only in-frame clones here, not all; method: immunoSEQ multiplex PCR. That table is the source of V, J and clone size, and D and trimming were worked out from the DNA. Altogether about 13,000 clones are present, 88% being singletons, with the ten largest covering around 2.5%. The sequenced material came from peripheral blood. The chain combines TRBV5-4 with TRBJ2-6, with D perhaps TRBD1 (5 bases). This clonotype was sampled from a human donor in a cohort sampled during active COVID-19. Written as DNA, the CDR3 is TGTGCCAGCAGCTCCCAGGGTACTGGGGCCAACGTCCTGACTTTC. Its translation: CASSSQGTGANVLTF.